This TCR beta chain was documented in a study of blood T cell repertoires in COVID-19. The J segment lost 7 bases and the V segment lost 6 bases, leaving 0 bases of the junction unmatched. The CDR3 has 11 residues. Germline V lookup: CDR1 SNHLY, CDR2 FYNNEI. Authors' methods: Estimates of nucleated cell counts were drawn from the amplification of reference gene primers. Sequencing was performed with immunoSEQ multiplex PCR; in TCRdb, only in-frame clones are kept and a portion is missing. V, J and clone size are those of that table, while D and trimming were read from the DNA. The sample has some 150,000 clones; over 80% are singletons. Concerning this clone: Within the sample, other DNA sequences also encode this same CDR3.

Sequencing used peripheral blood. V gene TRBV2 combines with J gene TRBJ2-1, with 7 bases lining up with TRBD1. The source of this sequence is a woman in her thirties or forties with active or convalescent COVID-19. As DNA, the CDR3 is TGTGCCAGCAGACAGGGGAATGAGCAGTTCTTC. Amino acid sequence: CASRQGNEQFF.